A few counts support the clone carrying this T cell receptor (beta chain). Its antigen is unknown. The data originate from a study of cytomegalovirus exposure and HLA in healthy donors. Findings and limits, study-wide: Looking again later, the authors saw that most CMV-associated TCR beta chains seemed HLA-restricted. Highly shared sequence variants in one cluster were likely a sequencing artifact.

PCR was performed using 60 Vbeta and 13 Jbeta primers. The protocol was immunoSEQ multiplex PCR, while the TCRdb copy is restricted to in-frame clones and leaves out a portion. The sample contains 150,000 to 200,000 clones, around 80% of which appear only once. The CDR3 has 15 residues. Germline CDR1 reads GTSNPN; CDR2 reads SVGIG (reference sequence). The J segment lost 4 bases and the V segment lost 0 bases, leaving 5 bases of the junction unmatched. Source material: PBMCs. This clonotype originated in a man aged 18 to 35 in good health and CMV-seronegative. The V call is TRBV30, the J call TRBJ2-1; TRBD2 matches at 8 bases. The CDR3 DNA reads as TGTGCCTGGAGTGTACTGCGGGAGGCGTACAATGAGCAGTTCTTC. Translated: CAWSVLREAYNEQFF.